This entry features one T cell receptor (beta chain) sequence. Its antigen is not known. This entry is derived from a study of naive and memory T cell subsets. Study findings and constraints: Over 85% of naive TCR sequences appeared only once, unlike memory subsets.

Two oligonucleotides, mixed equimolar, formed the beta constant-region primer covering TRBC1 and TRBC2. The ligated cDNA underwent four PCR rounds using SP2 and nested alpha and beta constant-region primers. Using its own MiXCR run on the UMI-ligation and nested PCR reads, TCRdb lists one record per CDR3 protein. The data show 120,000 to 150,000 distinct CDR3 sequences, around 15% seen once. CD4+ T cell IFNgamma after overnight CMV lysate exposure gave donor CMV status. CDR3 size: 14 residues. Germline CDR1 reads LGHDT; CDR2 reads YNNKEL (reference sequence). J was trimmed by 3 bases and V by 6 bases; bases with no gene match: 2.

V usage is TRBV3-1 and J usage is TRBJ2-2, with 9 bases aligning to TRBD1. The source of this sequence is a human donor in good health. The sequenced sample consisted of naive CD4+ T cells from blood. CDR3 residues: CASRQGADTGELFF. CDR3 nucleotides: TGTGCCAGCAGACAGGGGGCGGACACCGGGGAGCTGTTTTTT.